The sequence of this T cell receptor (beta chain) was determined in a study of neoadjuvant anti-PD-1 for oral cavity cancer. The patients had HPV-negative, locally advanced oral cavity squamous cell carcinoma. Study-wide points: Higher pretreatment blood Treg/Th17 ratios correlated with higher pretreatment blood and lower post-treatment tumor TCRbeta clonality.

This CDR3 comprises 18 residues. Looked up from germline, CDR1 is SGHTA and CDR2 is FQGNSA. J lost 6 bases, V lost 5 bases, and 14 bases had no gene match. Survey sequencing of tumors mostly used around 5 ug DNA, two replicates. TCRdb's table, derived via immunoSEQ multiplex PCR, lists solely in-frame clones and lacks some. Of around 6,100 clones listed, around 60% are singletons. As regards this clone: Its antigen is as yet unknown.

The chain combines TRBV7-2 with TRBJ2-5, with TRBD2 matching over 14 bases. Specimen: tumor tissue, collected before nivolumab (anti-PD-1) treatment. The sequence was obtained from a person between 35 and 79 years old with oral cavity squamous cell carcinoma. The CDR3 sequence: CASSATLLTSGGAKTQYF. The DNA for the CDR3 is TGTGCCAGCAGCGCTACACTTTTGACTAGCGGGGGGGCCAAGACCCAGTACTTC. The full variable domain, rest sourced from reference TRBV7-2 and TRBJ2-5, is GAGVSQSPSNKVTEKGKDVELRCDPISGHTALYWYRQSLGQGLEFLIYFQGNSAPDKSGLPSDRFSAERTGGSVSTLTIQRTQQEDSAVYLCASSATLLTSGGAKTQYFGPGTRLLVL.